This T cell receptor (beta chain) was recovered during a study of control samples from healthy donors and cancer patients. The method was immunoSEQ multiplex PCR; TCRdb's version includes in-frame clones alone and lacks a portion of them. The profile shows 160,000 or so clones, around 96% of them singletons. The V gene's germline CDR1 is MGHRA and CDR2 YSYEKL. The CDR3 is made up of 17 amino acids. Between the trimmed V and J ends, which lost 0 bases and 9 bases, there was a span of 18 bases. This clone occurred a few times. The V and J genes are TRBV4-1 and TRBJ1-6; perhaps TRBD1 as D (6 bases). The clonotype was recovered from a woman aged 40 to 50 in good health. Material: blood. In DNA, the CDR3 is TGCGCCAGCAGCCAAGATCCCCGCGGGACGGGGGCTTCACCCCTCCACTTT. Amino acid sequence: CASSQDPRGTGASPLHF.